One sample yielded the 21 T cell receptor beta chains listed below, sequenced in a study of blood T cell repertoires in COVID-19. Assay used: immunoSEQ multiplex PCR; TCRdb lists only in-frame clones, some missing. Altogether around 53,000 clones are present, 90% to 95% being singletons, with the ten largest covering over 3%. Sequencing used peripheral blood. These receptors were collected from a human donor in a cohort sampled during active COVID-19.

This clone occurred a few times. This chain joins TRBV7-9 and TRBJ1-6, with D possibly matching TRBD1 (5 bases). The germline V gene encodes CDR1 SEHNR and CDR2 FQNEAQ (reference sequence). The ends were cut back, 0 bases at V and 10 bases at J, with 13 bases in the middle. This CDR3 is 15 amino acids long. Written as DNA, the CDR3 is TGTGCCAGCAGCTTAGCCCCGGGGGGGATCTCACCCCTCCACTTT. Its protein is CASSLAPGGISPLHF. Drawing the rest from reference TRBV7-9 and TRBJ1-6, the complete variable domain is DTGVSQNPRHKITKRGQNVTFRCDPISEHNRLYWYRQTLGQGPEFLTYFQNEAQLEKSRLLSDRFSAERPKGSFSTLEIQRTEQGDSAMYLCASSLAPGGISPLHFGNGTRLTVT.

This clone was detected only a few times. CDR3 sequence (DNA): TGTGCCAGCAGCTTGGTGGCGGGGTTCAATGAGCAGTTCTTC. Its translation is CASSLVAGFNEQFF. The chain joins TRBV5-4 to TRBJ2-1; TRBD2 might be the D (6 bases). Germline V gives CDR1 SGHNT, CDR2 YYREEE (reference sequence). CDR3 size: 14 residues. Trimming stripped 0 bases from V and 6 bases from J, with 10 bases between. Looking up the rest from reference TRBV5-4 and TRBJ2-1 gives the full variable domain: ETGVTQSPTHLIKTRGQQVTLRCSSQSGHNTVSWYQQALGQGPQFIFQYYREEENGRGNFPPRFSGLQFPNYSSELNVNALELDDSALYLCASSLVAGFNEQFFGPGTRLTVL.

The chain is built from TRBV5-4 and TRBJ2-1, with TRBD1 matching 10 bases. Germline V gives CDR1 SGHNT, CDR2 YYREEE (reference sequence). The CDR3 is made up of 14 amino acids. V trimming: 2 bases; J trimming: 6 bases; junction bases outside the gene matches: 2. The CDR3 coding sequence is TGTGCCAGCAGCTTACGGACAGGGGGCAATGAGCAGTTCTTC. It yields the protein CASSLRTGGNEQFF.

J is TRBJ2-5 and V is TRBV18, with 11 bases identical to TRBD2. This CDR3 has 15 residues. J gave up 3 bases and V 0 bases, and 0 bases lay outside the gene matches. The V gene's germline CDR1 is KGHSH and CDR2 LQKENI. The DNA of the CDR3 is TGTGCCAGCTCACCACCGGGACTAGCGGAAGAGACCCAGTACTTC. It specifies CASSPPGLAEETQYF.

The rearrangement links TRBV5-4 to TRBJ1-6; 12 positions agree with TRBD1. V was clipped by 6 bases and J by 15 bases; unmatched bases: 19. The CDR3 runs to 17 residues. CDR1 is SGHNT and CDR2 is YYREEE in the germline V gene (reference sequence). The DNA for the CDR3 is TGTGCCAGCACCAGAAGGTCCGGGACAGGGGGCGCGGGTCTCCTCCACTTT. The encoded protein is CASTRRSGTGGAGLLHF.

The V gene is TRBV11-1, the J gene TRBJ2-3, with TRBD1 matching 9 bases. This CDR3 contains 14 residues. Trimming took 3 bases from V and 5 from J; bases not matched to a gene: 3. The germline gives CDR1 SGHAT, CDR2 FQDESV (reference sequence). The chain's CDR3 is CASSFGTGRDTQYF. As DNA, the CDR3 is TGTGCCAGCAGCTTCGGGACAGGGCGAGATACGCAGTATTTT.

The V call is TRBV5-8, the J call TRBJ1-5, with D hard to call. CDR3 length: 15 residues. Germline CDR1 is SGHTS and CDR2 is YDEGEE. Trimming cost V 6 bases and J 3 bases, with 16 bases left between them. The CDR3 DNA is TGTGCCAGCATCAAGACCGGGATCCCCAATCAGCCCCAGCATTTT. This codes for CASIKTGIPNQPQHF.

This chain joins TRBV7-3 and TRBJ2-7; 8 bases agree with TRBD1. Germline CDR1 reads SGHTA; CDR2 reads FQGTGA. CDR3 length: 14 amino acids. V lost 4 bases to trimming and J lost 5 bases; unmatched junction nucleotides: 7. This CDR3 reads CASSSNGQGDEQYF. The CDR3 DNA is TGTGCCAGCAGCTCAAACGGACAGGGCGACGAGCAGTACTTC.

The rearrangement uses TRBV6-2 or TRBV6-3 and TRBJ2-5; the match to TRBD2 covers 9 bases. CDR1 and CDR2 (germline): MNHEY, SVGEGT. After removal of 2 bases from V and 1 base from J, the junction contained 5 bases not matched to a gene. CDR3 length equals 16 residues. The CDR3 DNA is TGTGCCAGCAGTTACCCCGCTAGCGGGGCCCAAGAGACCCAGTACTTC. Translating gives CASSYPASGAQETQYF.

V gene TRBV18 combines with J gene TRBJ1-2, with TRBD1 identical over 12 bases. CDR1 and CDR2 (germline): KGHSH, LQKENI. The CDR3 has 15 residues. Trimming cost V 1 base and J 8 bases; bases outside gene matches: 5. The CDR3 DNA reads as TGTGCCAGCTCACCACTGGGACAGGGGGCGGAAGGCTACACCTTC. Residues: CASSPLGQGAEGYTF.

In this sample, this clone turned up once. The CDR3 loop is CASSRGLAGFDEQFF. In DNA form, the CDR3 reads TGTGCCAGCAGCCGGGGACTAGCGGGCTTCGATGAGCAGTTCTTC. The V gene is TRBV9, the J gene TRBJ2-1; 12 positions match TRBD2. Germline lookup yields CDR1 SGDLS and CDR2 YYNGEE. With 4 bases clipped from V and 8 bases from J, the junction kept 7 bases outside the gene matches. The CDR3 totals 15 residues.

In DNA, the CDR3 is TGTGCCATCAGTGAGTCGTTACTAGCGGGAACCTACGAGCAGTACTTC. Protein: CAISESLLAGTYEQYF. The rearrangement links TRBV10-3 to TRBJ2-7; 10 bases fit TRBD2. Germline V gene data show CDR1 as ENHRY and CDR2 as SYGVKD. The CDR3 sequence is 16 residues long. Losses at the gene ends were 0 bases for V and 2 bases for J; bases not matched to a gene: 4.

The CDR3, as DNA: TGTGCCAGCAGCGGTCCCGGACATTTGAACACTGAAGCTTTCTTT. This encodes CASSGPGHLNTEAFF. The V call is TRBV9, the J call TRBJ1-1, with a weak D call TRBD1 (5 bases). Trimming left V 3 bases short and J 0 bases short, with 12 bases between. This CDR3 comprises 15 residues. Germline lookup yields CDR1 SGDLS and CDR2 YYNGEE.

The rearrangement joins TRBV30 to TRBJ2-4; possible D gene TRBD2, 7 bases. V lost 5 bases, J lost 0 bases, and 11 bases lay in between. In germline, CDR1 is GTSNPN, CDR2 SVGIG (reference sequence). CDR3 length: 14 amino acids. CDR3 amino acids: CAWGGALAKNIQYF. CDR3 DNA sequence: TGTGCCTGGGGGGGGGCCCTAGCCAAAAACATTCAGTACTTC.

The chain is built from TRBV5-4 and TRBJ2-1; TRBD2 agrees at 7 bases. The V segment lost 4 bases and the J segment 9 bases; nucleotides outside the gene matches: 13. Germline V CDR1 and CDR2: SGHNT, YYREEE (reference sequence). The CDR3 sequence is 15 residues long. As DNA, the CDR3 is TGTGCCAGCAGCACGCCGCGGGAGAGTGTAGGTGAGCAGTTCTTC. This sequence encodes CASSTPRESVGEQFF.

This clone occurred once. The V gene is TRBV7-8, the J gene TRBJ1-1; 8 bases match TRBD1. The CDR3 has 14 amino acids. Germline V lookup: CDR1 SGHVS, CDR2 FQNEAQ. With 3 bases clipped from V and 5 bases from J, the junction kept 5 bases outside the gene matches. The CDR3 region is CASSFRDRFTEAFF. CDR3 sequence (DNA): TGTGCCAGCAGCTTCCGGGACAGGTTTACTGAAGCTTTCTTT.

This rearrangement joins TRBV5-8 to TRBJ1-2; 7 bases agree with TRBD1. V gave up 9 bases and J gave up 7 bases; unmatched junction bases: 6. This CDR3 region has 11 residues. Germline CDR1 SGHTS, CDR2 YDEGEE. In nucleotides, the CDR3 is TGTGCCACACAACGGGACAGTGGCTACACCTTC. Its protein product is CATQRDSGYTF.

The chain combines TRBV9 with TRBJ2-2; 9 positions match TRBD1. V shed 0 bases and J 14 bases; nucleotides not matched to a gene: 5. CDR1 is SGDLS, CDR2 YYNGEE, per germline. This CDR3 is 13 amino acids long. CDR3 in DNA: TGTGCCAGCAGCGTAGGCGGGACAGGGTCCCTGTTTTTT. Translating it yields CASSVGGTGSLFF.

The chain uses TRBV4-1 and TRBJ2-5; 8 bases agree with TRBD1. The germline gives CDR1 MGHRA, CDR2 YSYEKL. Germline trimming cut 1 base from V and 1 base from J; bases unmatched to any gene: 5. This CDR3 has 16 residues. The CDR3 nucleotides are TGCGCCAGCAGCCAAGGGCAGGGGGCAGCCCAAGAGACCCAGTACTTC. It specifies CASSQGQGAAQETQYF.

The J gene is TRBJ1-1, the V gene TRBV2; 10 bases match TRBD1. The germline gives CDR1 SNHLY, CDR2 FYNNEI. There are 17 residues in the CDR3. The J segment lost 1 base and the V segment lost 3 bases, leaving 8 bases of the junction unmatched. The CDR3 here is CASSDGGQGGGNTEAFF. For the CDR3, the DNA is TGTGCCAGCAGTGATGGCGGACAGGGGGGAGGGAACACTGAAGCTTTCTTT.

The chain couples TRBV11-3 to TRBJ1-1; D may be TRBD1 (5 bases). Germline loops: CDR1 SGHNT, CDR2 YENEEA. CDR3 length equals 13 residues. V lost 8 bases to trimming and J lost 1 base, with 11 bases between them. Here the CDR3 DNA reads TGTGCCAGCGGAACCAGGGCGAACACTGAAGCTTTCTTT. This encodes CASGTRANTEAFF.